The 20 T cell receptor beta chains in this list originate from one sample, sequenced in a study of human thymus T cells. It was from resections taken during corrective heart surgery that the thymus tissue came. Clones were read by immunoSEQ multiplex PCR, and TCRdb kept only the in-frame ones, dropping some. The table includes some 120,000 clones, around 94% detected once. The sequenced sample was thymus tissue. These receptors were collected from a boy less than two years old with a congenital heart defect but otherwise immunologically healthy.

The chain uses TRBV2 and TRBJ2-1, with unresolved D. Germline CDR1 SNHLY, CDR2 FYNNEI. This CDR3 is built from 16 residues. With 5 bases removed from V and 0 bases from J, the gap between germline ends came to 14 bases. The CDR3 nucleotides are TGTGCCAGCAGTTCCCTCGCTCGCAGCTCCTACAATGAGCAGTTCTTC. Residues: CASSSLARSSYNEQFF.

The J gene is TRBJ2-3, the V gene TRBV9, with a tentative D call TRBD2 (5 bases). Germline CDR1 reads SGDLS; CDR2 reads YYNGEE. Trimming cost V 0 bases and J 5 bases, with 7 bases left between them. This CDR3 contains 13 residues. CDR3 sequence (DNA): TGTGCCAGCAGCGTAGTGGGGAGAGATACGCAGTATTTT. Translation gives CASSVVGRDTQYF. The whole variable domain, remainder taken from reference TRBV9 and TRBJ2-3, is DSGVTQTPKHLITATGQRVTLRCSPRSGDLSVYWYQQSLDQGLQFLIQYYNGEERAKGNILERFSAQQFPDLHSELNLSSLELGDSALYFCASSVVGRDTQYFGPGTRLTVL.

In nucleotides, the CDR3 is TGTGCCAGTAGGAAGCAAGACAGGTTTAACTATGGCTACACCTTC. This sequence encodes CASRKQDRFNYGYTF. This rearrangement joins TRBV19 to TRBJ1-2; maybe TRBD1 (6 bases). This CDR3 is built from 15 residues. Per germline, CDR1 LNHDA and CDR2 SQIVND (reference sequence). V shed 6 bases and J shed 1 base, with 15 bases lying between them.

The CDR3 loop reads CASSGYRDRLLSPLHF. CDR3 sequence (DNA): TGTGCCAGTAGTGGATACCGGGACAGACTCCTATCACCCCTCCACTTT. The chain joins TRBV19 to TRBJ1-6, with 7 bases matching TRBD1. V dropped 5 bases and J dropped 10; count of bases not matched to a gene: 14. CDR1 is LNHDA, CDR2 SQIVND, per germline (reference sequence). The CDR3 totals 16 residues. Combining the CDR3 with reference TRBV19 and TRBJ1-6 gives the whole variable domain DGGITQSPKYLFRKEGQNVTLSCEQNLNHDAMYWYRQDPGQGLRLIYYSQIVNDFQKGDIAEGYSVSREKKESFPLTVTSAQKNPTAFYLCASSGYRDRLLSPLHFGNGTRLTVT.

This rearrangement joins TRBV9 to TRBJ1-3; D is ambiguous. V lost 0 bases and J 0 bases, leaving 4 bases between the germline ends. From germline, CDR1 is SGDLS and CDR2 YYNGEE. The CDR3 is made up of 14 amino acids. This chain's CDR3 is CASSVGSSGNTIYF. The CDR3 nucleotides read TGTGCCAGCAGCGTAGGTAGCTCTGGAAACACCATATATTTT.

This clone has just one count. The chain carries TRBV28 and TRBJ2-3; a weak D match, TRBD1 (6 bases). CDR3 length: 13 residues. V lost 6 bases to trimming and J lost 4 bases, with 11 bases between them. Germline CDR1 reads MDHEN; CDR2 reads SYDVKM. This CDR3 reads CASSQGRADTQYF. DNA of the CDR3: TGTGCCAGCAGCCAGGGGCGCGCAGATACGCAGTATTTT.

The chain joins TRBV6-6 to TRBJ2-7, with D perhaps TRBD2 (7 bases). CDR1 MNHNY and CDR2 SVGAGI come from the germline V gene (reference sequence). This CDR3 comprises 13 residues. V was clipped by 7 bases and J by 6 bases, with 16 bases between them. The CDR3 sequence: CASTKPGEGEQYF. CDR3 sequence (DNA): TGTGCCAGCACCAAACCAGGGGAGGGCGAGCAGTACTTC.

The chain has TRBV5-4 and TRBJ2-7; TRBD1 matches 10 bases. This CDR3 spans 15 amino acids. Trimming removed 4 bases from V and 0 bases from J; junction bases left unmatched: 4. Germline V gives CDR1 SGHNT, CDR2 YYREEE (reference sequence). The CDR3 DNA follows: TGTGCCAGCAGCCATAGGACAGGGGGCTCCTACGAGCAGTACTTC. Translating it yields CASSHRTGGSYEQYF.

The rearrangement uses TRBV4-1 and TRBJ2-3, with TRBD2 matching 8 bases. J lost 0 bases, V lost 1 base, and 12 bases had no gene match. Germline V gene lookup returns CDR1 MGHRA and CDR2 YSYEKL. The CDR3 is made up of 19 amino acids. For the CDR3, the DNA is TGCGCCAGCAGCCAAGGTCGGGGGGGCCCCTCAACTAGCACAGATACGCAGTATTTT. Its translation is CASSQGRGGPSTSTDTQYF.

The chain uses TRBV6-6 and TRBJ2-7; 9 bases align to TRBD1. With 7 bases clipped from V and 5 bases from J, the junction kept 15 bases outside the gene matches. Germline V gene sequence: CDR1 MNHNY, CDR2 SVGAGI (reference sequence). This CDR3 is 16 amino acids long. CDR3 in amino acids: CASTKLPGTGTHEQYF. CDR3 bases: TGTGCCAGCACCAAACTGCCCGGGACAGGGACCCACGAGCAGTACTTC.

The chain has TRBV5-6 and TRBJ2-7; 10 bases are a match to TRBD1. The CDR3 is 15 amino acids. The V and J ends lost 7 bases and 2 bases, in that order; junction bases with no gene match: 9. From germline, CDR1 is SGHDT and CDR2 YYEEEE. The CDR3 sequence is CASSRMTGGTYEQYF. CDR3 nucleotide sequence: TGTGCCAGCTCTAGAATGACAGGGGGCACCTACGAGCAGTACTTC.

The chain employs TRBV27 and TRBJ2-5; 7 bases line up with TRBD1. The length of the CDR3 is 17 residues. CDR1 is MNHEY, CDR2 SMNVEV, per germline (reference sequence). V lost 4 bases, J lost 3 bases, and 14 bases stayed unmatched. The CDR3 nucleotides read TGTGCCAGCAGTTCCAATAAAGACAGGGATTACAAAGAGACCCAGTACTTC. Translation: CASSSNKDRDYKETQYF.

The chain links TRBV28 to TRBJ1-2; 7 bases are shared with TRBD1. V was clipped by 6 bases and J by 4 bases; unmatched bases: 11. The CDR3 length is 15 residues. CDR1 MDHEN and CDR2 SYDVKM come from the germline V gene. The CDR3 spells CASSRPTGTLYGYTF. CDR3 sequence (DNA): TGTGCCAGCAGCCGGCCGACAGGGACCCTCTATGGCTACACCTTC.

The rearrangement uses TRBV7-9 and TRBJ2-1; D remains ambiguous. Deletions cut 1 base from V and 0 bases from J, with 7 bases between. The CDR3 consists of 15 residues. CDR1 SEHNR and CDR2 FQNEAQ come from the germline V gene (reference sequence). CDR3 DNA: TGTGCCAGCAGCTTAGTCTACAGCTCCTACAATGAGCAGTTCTTC. Amino acids: CASSLVYSSYNEQFF. Complete variable domain (other parts from reference TRBV7-9 and TRBJ2-1): DTGVSQNPRHKITKRGQNVTFRCDPISEHNRLYWYRQTLGQGPEFLTYFQNEAQLEKSRLLSDRFSAERPKGSFSTLEIQRTEQGDSAMYLCASSLVYSSYNEQFFGPGTRLTVL.

V gene TRBV2 combines with J gene TRBJ1-4, with D hard to call. V lost 4 bases and J lost 0, with 12 bases in between. The CDR3 consists of 16 residues. Germline V gives CDR1 SNHLY, CDR2 FYNNEI. The CDR3 bases are TGTGCCAGCAGTGGGGGATTAAACGCAACTAATGAAAAACTGTTTTTT. This translates into CASSGGLNATNEKLFF. Looking up the rest from reference TRBV2 and TRBJ1-4 gives the full variable domain: EPEVTQTPSHQVTQMGQEVILRCVPISNHLYFYWYRQILGQKVEFLVSFYNNEISEKSEIFDDQFSVERPDGSNFTLKIRSTKLEDSAMYFCASSGGLNATNEKLFFGSGTQLSVL.

The chain combines TRBV6-1 with TRBJ2-7; 7 nucleotides align to TRBD2. After removal of 8 bases from V and 4 bases from J, the junction contained 14 bases not matched to a gene. Germline V gene lookup returns CDR1 MNHNS and CDR2 SASEGT. There are 15 residues in the CDR3. CDR3 protein: CASPDIAGGLYEQYF. CDR3 sequence (DNA): TGTGCCAGCCCAGATATAGCGGGCGGTTTATACGAGCAGTACTTC.

The J gene is TRBJ2-3, the V gene TRBV7-9; D unclear. Trimming pared 2 bases from V and 2 bases from J, leaving 5 bases between. Germline V gene data show CDR1 as SEHNR and CDR2 as FQNEAQ (reference sequence). CDR3 length: 13 residues. The CDR3 DNA reads as TGTGCCAGCAGCTTACGGATCACAGATACGCAGTATTTT. Amino acids: CASSLRITDTQYF.

The chain uses TRBV28 and TRBJ2-5, with D possibly being TRBD1 or TRBD2 (5 bases each). Looked up from germline, CDR1 is MDHEN and CDR2 is SYDVKM. The CDR3 is made up of 13 amino acids. Trimming removed 6 bases from V and 4 bases from J, with 12 bases in between. CDR3 residues: CASRHRGRETQYF. For the CDR3, the DNA is TGTGCCAGCAGGCACCGGGGCCGAGAGACCCAGTACTTC.

In its sample, this clone was seen once. This chain joins TRBV19 and TRBJ1-2; D is unresolved. This CDR3 is built from 12 residues. The V end lost 6 bases, the J end lost 6 bases, and 11 bases lay between the germline ends. Germline V CDR1 and CDR2: LNHDA, SQIVND (reference sequence). CDR3 nucleotides: TGTGCCAGTAGGTCTGGGGATGATGGCTACACCTTC. This sequence encodes CASRSGDDGYTF.

The V gene is TRBV25-1, the J gene TRBJ2-1, with 10 bases fitting TRBD2. Losses at the gene ends were 3 bases for V and 0 bases for J; bases not matched to a gene: 8. The CDR3 covers 18 residues. Germline V gene data show CDR1 as MGHDK and CDR2 as SYGVNS. The CDR3 DNA reads TGTGCCAGCAGTGATTCCTTAGCGGGGGGAGACTCCTACAATGAGCAGTTCTTC. It codes for CASSDSLAGGDSYNEQFF.